This T cell receptor (beta chain) was sequenced during a study of regulatory T cells in long-lasting Graves disease. Study-wide results and limits: No thyroid tissue was studied; the work used peripheral blood only.

Documented time point: newly diagnosed GD, antithyroid drugs for less than 3 months. RNA extracted from PBMCs served as the sequencing template. iRepertoire HTBI primers and Arm-PCR of CDR3 regions built TCR beta libraries. TCRdb re-called the multiplex PCR reads through MiXCR, storing one row per CDR3 protein. This sample has roughly 380,000 distinct CDR3 sequences; roughly a sixth occur once, and the top ten carry 22%. Concerning this clonotype itself: The antigen is unknown. A clone one base away is much larger, so this may be a read error.

The germline V and J ends were trimmed by 0 bases and 3 bases, with 7 bases remaining between them. Germline-derived CDR1 and CDR2 are SGDLS and YYNGEE. CDR3 length: 14 residues. This sequence originates from a female donor with Graves disease. The rearrangement links TRBV9 to TRBJ1-5; TRBD1 is a possible D gene (6 bases). The sample in question was peripheral blood mononuclear cells (PBMCs), obtained at new diagnosis, from a patient treated with antithyroid drugs. The CDR3 sequence: CASSVGGANQPQHF. The DNA of the CDR3 is TGTGCCAGCAGCGTAGGGGGGGCCAATCAGCCCCAGCATTTT.